These 4 T cell receptor beta chains were sequenced from one sample in a study of shared clonotypes between healthy human individuals. Libraries were prepared by immunoSEQ multiplex PCR; TCRdb keeps only in-frame clonotypes and omits some of them. The data hold approximately 2.3 million clones, with approximately 93% observed a single time. Sequencing was done on a sample of naive CD4+ T cells from PBMCs. Subset reported: CD45RA+ positively selected. The receptors were sampled from a man aged 18 to 30 in good health. Some clones in this sample may be carry-over from other donors' samples.

This clone appeared once. The J gene is TRBJ2-5, the V gene TRBV5-4; D possibly matches TRBD1 or TRBD2 (5 bases each). The CDR3 is 16 residues long. The germline gives CDR1 SGHNT, CDR2 YYREEE (reference sequence). Trimming cost V 3 bases and J 5 bases, with 20 bases left between them. The CDR3 loop reads CASSSSGQRGAETQYF. The CDR3 coding sequence is TGTGCCAGCAGCTCCTCCGGGCAGAGGGGCGCGGAGACCCAGTACTTC.

The rearrangement joins TRBV6-5 to TRBJ2-5; perhaps D is TRBD1 or TRBD2 (6 bases each). Trimming removed 0 bases from V and 4 bases from J, with 12 bases in between. Germline CDR1 is MNHEY and CDR2 is SVGAGI. CDR3 length: 15 residues. The CDR3 spells CASSYSWGARETQYF. Here the CDR3 DNA reads TGTGCCAGCAGTTACTCGTGGGGGGCGCGAGAGACCCAGTACTTC.

The rearrangement joins TRBV4-2 to TRBJ2-2; D remains ambiguous. Germline-derived CDR1 and CDR2 are LGHNA and YNFKEQ. Trimming pared 0 bases from V and 0 bases from J, leaving 11 bases between. This CDR3 spans 17 amino acids. The CDR3 region has the DNA TGTGCCAGCAGCCAAGATCTACGGCTCTCGAACACCGGGGAGCTGTTTTTT. The encoded protein is CASSQDLRLSNTGELFF.

The chain joins TRBV10-2 to TRBJ1-1, with D tentatively TRBD1 (6 bases). The CDR3 runs 13 residues. The V end was cut by 2 bases, the J end by 5 bases, with 9 bases between. Germline-derived CDR1 and CDR2 are WSHSY and SAAADI. CDR3 nucleotides: TGCGCCAGCAGTGAGCTCCAGGGGACTGAAGCTTTCTTT. This sequence encodes CASSELQGTEAFF.